The source of this T cell receptor (beta chain) is a study of cytomegalovirus exposure and HLA in healthy donors. Using immunoSEQ multiplex PCR, the repertoire was profiled, and TCRdb retains in-frame clones only, with some absent. The data show some 84,000 clones, with roughly 93% seen just once and approximately 2.2% held by the top ten. This CDR3 is 13 amino acids long. J gave up 2 bases and V 6 bases, and 3 bases lay outside the gene matches. Germline V gene sequence: CDR1 SGHNT, CDR2 YENEEA. Sample: PBMCs. J is TRBJ1-1 and V is TRBV11-3; 7 positions agree with TRBD1. The clonotype was recovered from a man aged 25 to 40 in good health and CMV-seronegative. CDR3 protein: CASSRQGNTEAFF. CDR3 nucleotide sequence: TGTGCCAGCAGTCGACAGGGTAACACTGAAGCTTTCTTT.